The clone carrying this T cell receptor (beta chain) occurred a few times. Its antigen is not identified. cDNA synthesis used the whole RNA isolate, giving expressed TCRB sequences. TCRdb keeps only in-frame clones here, not all; method: immunoSEQ multiplex PCR. Of some 190,000 clones in the sample, approximately 8.4% were seen once. The data derive from a study of beta chain features in type 1 diabetes. Study conclusions and caveats: Cells expressing TCR highly could be over-represented by cDNA sequencing. In every one of the four CD4+ subsets, TCRB CDR3s were moderately but significantly shorter in Type 1 diabetes patients. VDJ junctions sequenced from type 1 diabetes patients showed fewer insertions and more deletions. Compared to healthy donors, patients appeared to have naive, central memory and Treg TCRB repertoires that were more alike.

V trimming: 4 bases; J trimming: 6 bases; junction bases outside the gene matches: 2. The CDR3 consists of 13 residues. Per the germline V gene, CDR1 is MNHEY and CDR2 is SVGAGI. The TCR comes from a man aged 18 to 29 with type 1 diabetes. The chain joins TRBV6-5 to TRBJ2-3, with TRBD2 identical over 9 bases. Sequencing input: central memory CD4+ T cells from blood. The CDR3 DNA is TGTGCCAGCAGTTCCGCGGGGGGGGATACGCAGTATTTT. Its protein is CASSSAGGDTQYF.